Listed here is a single TCR beta chain. Its antigen is currently unknown. All of the isolated RNA was reverse transcribed, so expressed TCRB transcripts were sequenced. Assay: immunoSEQ multiplex PCR; the TCRdb copy retains only in-frame clones and omits some. Of fewer than 350,000 clones listed, about 15% are singletons. This sample was taken from a study of beta chain features in type 1 diabetes. CDR1 and CDR2 (germline): KGHSH, LQKENI. The CDR3 has 15 residues. V lost 6 bases and J lost 0; bases outside the gene matches: 7. Overall study findings and caveats: TCRB CDR3s from Type 1 diabetes patients were moderately but significantly shorter in all four CD4+ subsets.

The chain couples TRBV18 to TRBJ1-2, with 7 bases matching TRBD1. Material: naive CD4+ T cells from blood. This receptor was taken from a man aged 18-30 years with type 1 diabetes. CDR3 coding DNA: TGTGCCAGCTCCCTGGGGACAGTCCCTAACTATGGCTACACCTTC. Translating gives CASSLGTVPNYGYTF. Complete variable domain (other parts from reference TRBV18 and TRBJ1-2): NAGVMQNPRHLVRRRGQEARLRCSPMKGHSHVYWYRQLPEEGLKFMVYLQKENIIDESGMPKERFSAEFPKEGPSILRIQQVVRGDSAAYFCASSLGTVPNYGYTFGSGTRLTVV.